Shown below are 4 T cell receptor beta chains from a single sample sequenced in a study of cytomegalovirus exposure and HLA in healthy donors. The PCR contained 60 Vbeta and 13 Jbeta primers. The data were produced by immunoSEQ multiplex PCR, yet TCRdb's version contains in-frame clones alone and is incomplete. The table shows about 150,000 clones, with approximately 75% occurring only once. Sequencing input: PBMCs. The receptors derive from a man aged 18 to 30 in good health and CMV-seronegative.

The rearrangement joins TRBV7-8 to TRBJ1-6; TRBD1 is a possible D gene (5 bases). The CDR3 is 16 residues long. V was clipped by 5 bases and J by 9 bases, with 20 bases between them. From germline, CDR1 is SGHVS and CDR2 FQNEAQ. The CDR3 loop is CASSLETLGGGSPLHF. Written as DNA, the CDR3 is TGTGCCAGCAGCCTAGAAACCCTCGGGGGTGGTTCACCCCTCCACTTT.

The rearrangement joins TRBV29-1 to TRBJ2-4, with 8 bases matching TRBD1. The CDR3 is made up of 12 amino acids. J lost 12 bases, V lost 4 bases, and 8 bases had no gene match. The germline gives CDR1 SQVTM, CDR2 ANQGSEA. CDR3 DNA sequence: TGCAGCGTTGGACAGGGGCTAGACAGTCAGTACTTC. Encoded protein: CSVGQGLDSQYF.

The chain recombines TRBV7-2 with TRBJ2-7; 11 nucleotides match TRBD1. The CDR3 runs to 15 residues. Germline assignment: CDR1 SGHTA and CDR2 FQGNSA. The junction had 5 bases not matched to a gene; V was cut back by 5 bases and J by 2 bases. The CDR3 coding sequence is TGTGCCAGCAGCATTGGGACAGGGGGTGCCTACGAGCAGTACTTC. It encodes CASSIGTGGAYEQYF.

The V and J genes are TRBV5-6 and TRBJ2-3; 7 bases match TRBD1. This CDR3 has 14 residues. V was pared by 3 bases and J by 2 bases, with 3 bases of the junction left unmatched. In germline, CDR1 is SGHDT, CDR2 YYEEEE. CDR3 nucleotide sequence: TGTGCCAGCAGCTGGGACAGAAACACAGATACGCAGTATTTT. Its translation is CASSWDRNTDTQYF. Complete variable domain (other parts from reference TRBV5-6 and TRBJ2-3): DAGVTQSPTHLIKTRGQQVTLRCSPKSGHDTVSWYQQALGQGPQFIFQYYEEEERQRGNFPDRFSGHQFPNYSSELNVNALLLGDSALYLCASSWDRNTDTQYFGPGTRLTVL.